These T cell receptor beta chains were read from a single sample in a study of cytomegalovirus exposure and HLA in healthy donors. Clones were read by immunoSEQ multiplex PCR, and TCRdb kept only the in-frame ones, dropping some. The sample holds some 110,000 clones, 75% to 90% seen once. Sequenced sample: PBMCs. The origin of the receptors is a man aged 25 to 45 in good health and CMV-seronegative. Each CDR3 is given with its conserved first and last residue. The D gene is left open where the match is weak. Clone size is not always given. Where it is, it says once, few, many or a class for expanded clones.

V gene	D gene	J gene	clone size	CDR3 protein	CDR3 DNA
TRBV9	NA	TRBJ2-7	NA	CASSGRDNYEQYF	TGTGCCAGCAGCGGCCGGGACAATTACGAGCAGTACTTC
TRBV2	NA	TRBJ2-5	NA	CASSRRQGGREETQYF	TGTGCCAGCAGCCGAAGGCAGGGGGGCCGAGAAGAGACCCAGTACTTC
TRBV6-5	NA	TRBJ2-7	NA	CASSYSGAHSYEQYF	TGTGCCAGCAGTTACTCAGGGGCGCACTCCTACGAGCAGTACTTC
TRBV5-1	NA	TRBJ1-2	NA	CASSAGALANYGYTF	TGCGCCAGCAGCGCAGGGGCTCTAGCTAACTATGGCTACACCTTC
TRBV6-5	NA	TRBJ2-3	NA	CASSVSSSPDTQYF	TGTGCCAGCAGTGTATCTTCTAGTCCAGATACGCAGTATTTT
TRBV11-2	NA	TRBJ2-6	few	CASSSYRNSGANGLTF	TGTGCCAGCAGCTCTTACAGGAACTCTGGGGCCAACGGCCTGACTTTC
TRBV19	NA	TRBJ1-2	NA	CASSLRQRGSNYGYTF	TGTGCCAGTAGTCTCCGTCAGAGGGGGTCTAACTATGGCTACACCTTC
TRBV28	TRBD1	TRBJ2-7	once	CASTPHRTGGVYEQYF	TGTGCCAGCACTCCCCACCGGACAGGGGGTGTCTACGAGCAGTACTTC
TRBV11-3	NA	TRBJ1-1	NA	CASSSLPDTEAFF	TGTGCCAGCAGCTCCCTCCCAGACACTGAAGCTTTCTTT
TRBV7-9	NA	TRBJ1-1	NA	CASSLEGGTEAFF	TGTGCCAGCAGCTTAGAAGGGGGCACTGAAGCTTTCTTT
TRBV19	NA	TRBJ2-5	NA	CASSMAGARETQYF	TGTGCCAGTAGTATGGCGGGGGCCCGAGAGACCCAGTACTTC
TRBV19	TRBD1	TRBJ2-7	NA	CASSLGRQGGVYEQYF	TGTGCCAGTAGTCTCGGACGACAGGGGGGAGTCTACGAGCAGTACTTC
TRBV9	NA	TRBJ2-5	NA	CASSVFPRETQYF	TGTGCCAGCAGCGTTTTTCCCCGGGAGACCCAGTACTTC
TRBV19	TRBD1	TRBJ2-3	NA	CASRPGTGGTRDTQYF	TGTGCCAGTAGGCCCGGGACAGGGGGAACGAGAGATACGCAGTATTTT
TRBV28	TRBD2	TRBJ2-4	NA	CASSDPAGVGKNSQYF	TGTGCCAGCAGCGACCCGGCGGGGGTAGGCAAAAACAGTCAGTACTTC
TRBV9	TRBD2	TRBJ2-1	NA	CASSAKASGGGHNEQFF	TGTGCCAGCAGCGCAAAGGCCAGCGGGGGGGGCCACAATGAGCAGTTCTTC
TRBV4-1	NA	TRBJ1-2	NA	CASSQEEGGDYGYTF	TGCGCCAGCAGCCAAGAAGAAGGGGGAGACTATGGCTACACCTTC
TRBV7-8	NA	TRBJ1-1	NA	CASSFGGATEAFF	TGTGCCAGCAGCTTTGGGGGGGCCACTGAAGCTTTCTTT
TRBV28	TRBD1	TRBJ1-4	NA	CASSLLTGDSNEKLFF	TGTGCCAGCAGTTTACTTACAGGGGATTCTAATGAAAAACTGTTTTTT
TRBV2	NA	TRBJ2-1	NA	CASRGEVPLF	TGTGCCAGCAGGGGGGAGGTACCTCTCTTC
TRBV6-5	NA	TRBJ2-5	NA	CASSFREARETQYF	TGTGCCAGCAGTTTTCGGGAAGCAAGAGAGACCCAGTACTTC
TRBV6-1	NA	TRBJ1-2	NA	CASSGPGGTNYGYTF	TGTGCCAGCAGCGGCCCCGGGGGGACCAACTATGGCTACACCTTC
TRBV30	NA	TRBJ2-1	NA	CAWSVLNEQFF	TGTGCCTGGAGTGTATTAAATGAGCAGTTCTTC
TRBV7-2	NA	TRBJ2-6	NA	CASSLRSSGANGLTF	TGTGCCAGCAGCTTGAGGAGCTCTGGGGCCAACGGCCTGACTTTC
TRBV28	TRBD2	TRBJ2-3	NA	CASRERGGTDTQYF	TGTGCCAGCAGAGAGCGGGGGGGCACAGATACGCAGTATTTT
TRBV29-1	NA	TRBJ2-3	NA	CSVDVLGGAGDTQYF	TGCAGCGTGGACGTTTTGGGAGGCGCCGGGGATACGCAGTATTTT
TRBV11-2	NA	TRBJ2-1	NA	CASSFRSGDNEQFF	TGTGCCAGCAGCTTCCGGAGTGGAGATAATGAGCAGTTCTTC
TRBV6-5	TRBD2	TRBJ2-7	NA	CASSYGLAGGGYEQYF	TGTGCCAGCAGTTACGGACTCGCGGGGGGAGGTTACGAGCAGTACTTC
TRBV4-3	NA	TRBJ2-1	NA	CASSQDRVAGNEQFF	TGCGCCAGCAGCCAAGACAGGGTTGCAGGCAATGAGCAGTTCTTC
TRBV7-2	TRBD2	TRBJ2-3	NA	CASSLARASGATTDTQYF	TGTGCCAGCAGCTTAGCGAGGGCTAGCGGGGCGACCACAGATACGCAGTATTTT
TRBV9	TRBD1	TRBJ1-4	NA	CASSVNPGQSNEKLFF	TGTGCCAGCAGCGTGAATCCGGGACAGAGTAATGAAAAACTGTTTTTT
TRBV29-1	NA	TRBJ2-1	NA	CSVEGSGGLSYNEQFF	TGCAGCGTTGAAGGGTCGGGGGGCCTCTCCTACAATGAGCAGTTCTTC
TRBV5-8	NA	TRBJ2-4	NA	CASRGEGMTRSGTTYF	TGTGCCAGCAGAGGGGAGGGGATGACGCGATCGGGGACAACTTACTTC
TRBV30	NA	TRBJ1-2	NA	CAWRTGLGLGYTF	TGTGCCTGGAGAACTGGACTGGGACTAGGCTACACCTTC